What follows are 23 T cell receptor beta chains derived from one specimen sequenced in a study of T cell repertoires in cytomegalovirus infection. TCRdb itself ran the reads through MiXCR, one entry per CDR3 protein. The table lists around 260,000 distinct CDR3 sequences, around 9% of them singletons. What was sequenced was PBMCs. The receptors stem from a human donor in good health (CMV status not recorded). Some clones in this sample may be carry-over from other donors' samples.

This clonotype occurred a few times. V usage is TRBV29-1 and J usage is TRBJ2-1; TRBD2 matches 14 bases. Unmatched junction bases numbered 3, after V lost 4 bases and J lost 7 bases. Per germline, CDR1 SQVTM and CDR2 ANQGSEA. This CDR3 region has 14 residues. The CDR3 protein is CSVAGTSGSNEQFF. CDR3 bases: TGCAGCGTTGCTGGGACTAGCGGGAGTAATGAGCAGTTCTTC.

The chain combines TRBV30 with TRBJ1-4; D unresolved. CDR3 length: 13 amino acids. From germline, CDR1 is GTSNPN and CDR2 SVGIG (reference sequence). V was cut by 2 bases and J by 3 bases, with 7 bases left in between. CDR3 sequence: CAWSWGPNEKLFF. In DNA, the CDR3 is TGTGCCTGGAGTTGGGGTCCTAATGAAAAACTGTTTTTT.

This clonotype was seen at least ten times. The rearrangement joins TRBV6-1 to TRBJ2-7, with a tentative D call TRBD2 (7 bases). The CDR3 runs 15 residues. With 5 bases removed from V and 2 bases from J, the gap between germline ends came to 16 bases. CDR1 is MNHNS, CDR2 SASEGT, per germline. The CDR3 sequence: CASSFLADRTYEQYF. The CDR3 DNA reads TGTGCCAGCAGTTTCCTAGCGGACAGAACCTACGAGCAGTACTTC.

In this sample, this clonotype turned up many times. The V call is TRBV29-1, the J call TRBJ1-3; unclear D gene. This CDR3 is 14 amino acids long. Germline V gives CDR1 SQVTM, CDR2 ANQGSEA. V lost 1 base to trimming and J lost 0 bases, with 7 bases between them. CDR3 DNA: TGCAGCGTTGAAGGTGGGGTCTCTGGAAACACCATATATTTT. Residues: CSVEGGVSGNTIYF.

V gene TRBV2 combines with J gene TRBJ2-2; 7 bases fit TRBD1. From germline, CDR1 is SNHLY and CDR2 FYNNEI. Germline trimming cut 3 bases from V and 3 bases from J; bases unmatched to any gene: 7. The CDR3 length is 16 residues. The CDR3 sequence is CASSEIGQGDTGELFF. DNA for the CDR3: TGTGCCAGCAGTGAGATCGGCCAGGGGGACACCGGGGAGCTGTTTTTT. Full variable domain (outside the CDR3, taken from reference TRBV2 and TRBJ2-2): EPEVTQTPSHQVTQMGQEVILRCVPISNHLYFYWYRQILGQKVEFLVSFYNNEISEKSEIFDDQFSVERPDGSNFTLKIRSTKLEDSAMYFCASSEIGQGDTGELFFGEGSRLTVL.

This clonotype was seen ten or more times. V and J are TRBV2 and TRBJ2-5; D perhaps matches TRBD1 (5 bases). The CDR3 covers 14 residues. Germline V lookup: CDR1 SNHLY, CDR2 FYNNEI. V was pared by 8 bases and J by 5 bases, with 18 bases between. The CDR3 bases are TGTGCCAGCCAACTCCAGGGTGTTCGTGAGACCCAGTACTTC. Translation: CASQLQGVRETQYF. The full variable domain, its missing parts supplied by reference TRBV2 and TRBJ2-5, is EPEVTQTPSHQVTQMGQEVILRCVPISNHLYFYWYRQILGQKVEFLVSFYNNEISEKSEIFDDQFSVERPDGSNFTLKIRSTKLEDSAMYFCASQLQGVRETQYFGPGTRLLVL.

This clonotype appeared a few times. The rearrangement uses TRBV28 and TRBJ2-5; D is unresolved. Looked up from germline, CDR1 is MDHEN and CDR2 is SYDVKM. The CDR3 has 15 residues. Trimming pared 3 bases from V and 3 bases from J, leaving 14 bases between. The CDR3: CASSLASSGEETQYF. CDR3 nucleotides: TGTGCCAGCAGTTTGGCGTCCTCCGGAGAAGAGACCCAGTACTTC.

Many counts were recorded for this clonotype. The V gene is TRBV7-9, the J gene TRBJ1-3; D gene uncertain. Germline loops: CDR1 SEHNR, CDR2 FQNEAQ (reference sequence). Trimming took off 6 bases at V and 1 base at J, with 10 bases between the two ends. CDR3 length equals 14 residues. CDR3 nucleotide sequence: TGTGCCAGCAGGTCCGGGCCGTCTGGAAACACCATATATTTT. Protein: CASRSGPSGNTIYF.

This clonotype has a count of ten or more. This CDR3 is CASSKTAGRMNTEAFF. The DNA for the CDR3 is TGTGCCAGTAGTAAAACCGCGGGACGGATGAACACTGAAGCTTTCTTT. V usage is TRBV19 and J usage is TRBJ1-1; tentatively, D is TRBD1 (5 bases). Germline V gives CDR1 LNHDA, CDR2 SQIVND (reference sequence). The V gene lost 4 bases and the J gene lost 0 bases, with 15 bases spanning the gap. This CDR3 region has 16 residues.

This CDR3 reads CASTLQGAFSQPQHF. The CDR3 DNA is TGTGCCAGCACCCTACAGGGGGCGTTTAGTCAGCCCCAGCATTTT. This rearrangement joins TRBV12-3 or TRBV12-4 to TRBJ1-5; the match to TRBD1 covers 9 bases. The CDR3 covers 15 residues. The trim removed 7 bases at V and 6 bases at J, leaving 10 bases unmatched.

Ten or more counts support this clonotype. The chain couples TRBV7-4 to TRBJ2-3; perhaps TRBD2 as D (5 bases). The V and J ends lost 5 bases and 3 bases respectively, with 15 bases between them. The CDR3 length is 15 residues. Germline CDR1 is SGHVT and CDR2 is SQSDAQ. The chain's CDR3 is CASSLYPGMTDTQYF. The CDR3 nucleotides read TGTGCCAGCAGCCTATACCCGGGGATGACAGATACGCAGTATTTT.

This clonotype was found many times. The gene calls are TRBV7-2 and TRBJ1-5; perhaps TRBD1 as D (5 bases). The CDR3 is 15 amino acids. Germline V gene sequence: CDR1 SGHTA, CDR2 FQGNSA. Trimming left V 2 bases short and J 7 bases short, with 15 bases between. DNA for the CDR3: TGTGCCAGCAGCTTATTTGCCGCAGGGCGACAGCCCCAGCATTTT. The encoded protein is CASSLFAAGRQPQHF.

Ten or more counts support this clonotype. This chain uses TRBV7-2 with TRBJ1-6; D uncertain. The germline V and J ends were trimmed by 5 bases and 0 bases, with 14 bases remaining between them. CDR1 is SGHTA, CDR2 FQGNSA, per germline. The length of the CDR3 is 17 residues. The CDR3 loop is CASSEAGLYSYNSPLHF. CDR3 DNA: TGTGCCAGCAGCGAAGCGGGTCTTTACTCCTATAATTCACCCCTCCACTTT.

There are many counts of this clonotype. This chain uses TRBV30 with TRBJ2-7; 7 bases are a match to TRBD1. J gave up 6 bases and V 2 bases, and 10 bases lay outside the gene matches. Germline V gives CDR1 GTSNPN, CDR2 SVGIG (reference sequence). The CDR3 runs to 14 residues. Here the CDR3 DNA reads TGTGCCTGGAGTCTAGGGACAGTCTCTGGCGAGCAGTACTTC. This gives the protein CAWSLGTVSGEQYF.

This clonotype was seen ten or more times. CDR3 amino acids: CASSLVSAYGYTF. For the CDR3, the DNA is TGTGCCAGCAGCTTAGTCTCAGCATATGGCTACACCTTC. This chain connects TRBV7-2 to TRBJ1-2; unclear D gene. Trimming shortened V by 1 base and J by 5 bases, and 8 bases separated the two germline ends. The CDR3 contains 13 residues. Per germline, CDR1 SGHTA and CDR2 FQGNSA.

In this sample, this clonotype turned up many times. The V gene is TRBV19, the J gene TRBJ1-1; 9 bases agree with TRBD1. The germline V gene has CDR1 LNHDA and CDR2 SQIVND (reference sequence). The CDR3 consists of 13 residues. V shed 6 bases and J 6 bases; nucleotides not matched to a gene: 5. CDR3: CASRGQGDSEAFF. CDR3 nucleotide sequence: TGTGCCAGTAGGGGACAGGGCGACTCTGAAGCTTTCTTT.

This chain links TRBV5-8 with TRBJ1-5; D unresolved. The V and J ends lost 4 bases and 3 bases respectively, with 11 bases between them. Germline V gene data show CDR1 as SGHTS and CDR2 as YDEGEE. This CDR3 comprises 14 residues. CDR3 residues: CASSLVEANQPQHF. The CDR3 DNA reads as TGTGCCAGCAGCCTGGTAGAGGCCAATCAGCCCCAGCATTTT.

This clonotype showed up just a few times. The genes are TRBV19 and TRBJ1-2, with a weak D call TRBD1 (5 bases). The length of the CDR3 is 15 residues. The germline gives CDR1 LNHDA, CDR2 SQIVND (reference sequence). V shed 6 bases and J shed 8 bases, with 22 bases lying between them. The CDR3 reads CASRSSQGSLLGYTF. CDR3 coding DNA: TGTGCCAGTAGGTCTTCTCAGGGCTCACTACTCGGCTACACCTTC.

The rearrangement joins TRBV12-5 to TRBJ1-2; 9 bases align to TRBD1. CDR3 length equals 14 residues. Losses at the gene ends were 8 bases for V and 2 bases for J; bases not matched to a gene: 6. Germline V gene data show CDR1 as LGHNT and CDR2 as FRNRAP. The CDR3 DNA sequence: TGTGCTAGTATGGGACAGGGCCAGAACTATGGCTACACCTTC. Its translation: CASMGQGQNYGYTF.

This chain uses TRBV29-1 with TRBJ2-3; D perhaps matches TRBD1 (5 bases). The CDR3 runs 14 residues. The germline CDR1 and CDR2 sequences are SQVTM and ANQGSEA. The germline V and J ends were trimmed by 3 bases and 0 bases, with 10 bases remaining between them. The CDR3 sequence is CSVEKGSSTDTQYF. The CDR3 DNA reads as TGCAGCGTTGAGAAGGGGTCTAGCACAGATACGCAGTATTTT.

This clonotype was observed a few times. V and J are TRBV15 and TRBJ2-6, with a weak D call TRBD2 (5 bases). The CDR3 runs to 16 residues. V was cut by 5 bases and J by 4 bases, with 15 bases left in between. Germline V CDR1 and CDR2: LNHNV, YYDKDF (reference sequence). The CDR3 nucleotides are TGTGCCACCAGCCACCCCCCCTCGGGAGGGGCCAACGTCCTGACTTTC. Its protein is CATSHPPSGGANVLTF.

As DNA, the CDR3 is TGTGCCAGCAGTTACCGAGGGACTAGGGACACTGAAGCTTTCTTT. Translation: CASSYRGTRDTEAFF. The genes are TRBV6-2 or TRBV6-3 and TRBJ1-1; D might be TRBD1 (5 bases). The CDR3 is 15 residues long. The germline gives CDR1 MNHEY, CDR2 SVGEGT. The V and J ends lost 2 bases and 3 bases respectively, with 13 bases between them.

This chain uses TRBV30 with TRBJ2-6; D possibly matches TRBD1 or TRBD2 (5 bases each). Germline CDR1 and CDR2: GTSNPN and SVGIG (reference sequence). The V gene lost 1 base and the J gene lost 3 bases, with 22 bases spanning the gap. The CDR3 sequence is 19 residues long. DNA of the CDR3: TGTGCCTGGAGTGACCCCGGGACCGTGGCCCTTCGTGGGGCCAACGTCCTGACTTTC. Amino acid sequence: CAWSDPGTVALRGANVLTF.